This T cell receptor (beta chain) was identified during a study of OX40 agonist ivuxolimab in advanced cancers. The CDR3 length is 12 residues. Germline V gene sequence: CDR1 MNHEY, CDR2 SMNVEV (reference sequence). Deletions cut 2 bases from V and 10 bases from J, with 6 bases between. Data came from immunoSEQ multiplex PCR; TCRdb stores just in-frame clones and leaves some out. The sample lists 50,000 to 60,000 clones; roughly four fifths were seen once. J is TRBJ1-6 and V is TRBV27; D is unresolved. The sample here was CD4+ or CD8+ T cells sorted from blood, taken in a trial of the OX40 agonist ivuxolimab. The clonotype originates from an adult with an advanced solid tumor such as melanoma, head and neck, liver or kidney cancer. CDR3 amino acids: CASSLVGSPLHF. CDR3 in DNA: TGTGCCAGCAGTTTAGTCGGGTCACCCCTCCACTTT.